This T cell receptor (beta chain) was observed in a study of control samples from healthy donors and cancer patients. This table comes from immunoSEQ multiplex PCR, and its TCRdb copy is limited to in-frame clones, with some not included. This sample has under 150,000 clones, with about 94% found just once. Sequenced input: blood. This clonotype was obtained from a man aged 25 to 40 in good health.

CDR3: CASSYTDTNEKLFF. Here the CDR3 DNA reads TGTGCCAGCAGTTACACAGACACTAATGAAAAACTGTTTTTT. The genes are TRBV6-5 and TRBJ1-4; D remains unclear. Per the germline V gene, CDR1 is MNHEY and CDR2 is SVGAGI. V lost 2 bases and J 2 bases, leaving 6 bases between the germline ends. The CDR3 covers 14 residues.